The T cell receptor (beta chain) under discussion was sequenced for a study of blood T cell repertoires in COVID-19. There are 13 residues in the CDR3. Trimming took off 4 bases at V and 7 bases at J, with 11 bases between the two ends. Germline V lookup: CDR1 SGHTA, CDR2 FQGTGA. Assay: immunoSEQ multiplex PCR; the TCRdb copy retains only in-frame clones and omits some. Among 150,000 to 200,000 clones listed, 65% to 90% were seen once. The receptor was isolated from a man aged 55 to 70 with acute or convalescent COVID-19. The gene calls are TRBV7-3 and TRBJ2-1; D is ambiguous. Sample: peripheral blood. CDR3 nucleotides: TGTGCCAGCAGCTACTATAGTCGGAATGAGCAGTTCTTC. Protein product: CASSYYSRNEQFF.